This T cell receptor beta chain originates from a study of blood T cell repertoires in COVID-19. At the level of the study: PBMCs, B-cell-depleted T cells, or T cells provided the cDNA or gDNA that made up the material.

CDR1 MNHEY and CDR2 SVGAGI come from the germline V gene. CDR3 length: 15 residues. V gave up 6 bases and J gave up 2 bases; unmatched junction bases: 4. Libraries were prepared by immunoSEQ multiplex PCR; TCRdb keeps only in-frame clonotypes and omits some of them. Of roughly 350,000 clones in the sample, approximately 81% were seen once. Source material: peripheral blood. This TCR derives from a woman aged 18-29 years with acute or convalescent COVID-19. The rearrangement links TRBV6-5 to TRBJ2-1; TRBD2 aligns across 10 bases. CDR3: CASRFLAGAYNEQFF. The CDR3 DNA reads as TGTGCCAGCAGATTCCTAGCGGGGGCCTACAATGAGCAGTTCTTC.